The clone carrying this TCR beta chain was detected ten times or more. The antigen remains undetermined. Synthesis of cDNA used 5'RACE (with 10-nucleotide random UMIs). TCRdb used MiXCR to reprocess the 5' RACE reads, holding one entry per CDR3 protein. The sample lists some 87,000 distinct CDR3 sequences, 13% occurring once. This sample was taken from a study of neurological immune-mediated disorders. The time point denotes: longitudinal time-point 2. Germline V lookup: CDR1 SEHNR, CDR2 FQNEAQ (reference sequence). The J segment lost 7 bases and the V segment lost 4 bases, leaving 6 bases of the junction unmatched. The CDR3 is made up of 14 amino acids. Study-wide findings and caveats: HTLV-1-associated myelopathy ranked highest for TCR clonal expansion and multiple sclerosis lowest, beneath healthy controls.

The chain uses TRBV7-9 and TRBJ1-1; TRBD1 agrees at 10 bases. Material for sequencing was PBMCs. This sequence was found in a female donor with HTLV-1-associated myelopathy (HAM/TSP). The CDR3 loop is CASSSDRGRIEAFF. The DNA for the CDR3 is TGTGCCAGCAGCTCAGACAGGGGGCGGATTGAAGCTTTCTTT.